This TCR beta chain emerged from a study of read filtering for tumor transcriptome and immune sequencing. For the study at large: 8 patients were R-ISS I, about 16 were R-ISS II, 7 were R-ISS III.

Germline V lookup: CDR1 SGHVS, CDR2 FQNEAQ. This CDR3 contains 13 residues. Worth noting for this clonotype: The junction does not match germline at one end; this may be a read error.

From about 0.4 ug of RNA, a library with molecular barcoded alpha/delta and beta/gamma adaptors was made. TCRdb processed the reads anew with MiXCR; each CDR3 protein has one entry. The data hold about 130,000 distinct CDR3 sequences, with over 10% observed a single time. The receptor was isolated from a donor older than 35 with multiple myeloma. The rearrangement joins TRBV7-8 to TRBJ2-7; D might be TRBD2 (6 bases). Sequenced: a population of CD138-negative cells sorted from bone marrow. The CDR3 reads CAGSGGLTYEQYF. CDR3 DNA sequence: TGTGCCGGCAGTGGAGGGTTGACTTACGAGCAGTACTTC.